These T cell receptor beta chains were read from a single sample in a study of blood T cell repertoires in COVID-19. Some clones are missing from TCRdb's copy, which holds only in-frame ones; the method was immunoSEQ multiplex PCR. Here the sample spans 300,000 or so clones, roughly 90% being singletons. The material sequenced was peripheral blood. Receptors were obtained from a young woman with COVID-19, enrolled during active disease. CDR3s include the opening cysteine and the closing phenylalanine or tryptophan. The D gene is left open where the match is weak.

CDR3aa	CDR3nt	v_gene	j_gene	len	d_gene
CASSPRQGNYGSGANVLTF	TGCGCCAGCAGCCCTCGACAGGGTAATTATGGCTCTGGGGCCAACGTCCTGACTTTC	TRBV5-1	TRBJ2-6	19	TRBD1
CASAQGARNEKLFF	TGTGCCAGCGCACAGGGAGCTAGGAATGAAAAACTGTTTTTT	TRBV5-4	TRBJ1-4	14	NA
CASSPDRGRQPQHF	TGTGCCAGCAGTCCGGACAGGGGGAGGCAGCCCCAGCATTTT	TRBV27	TRBJ1-5	14	TRBD1
CARQGVTEAFF	TGTGCCAGACAGGGGGTCACTGAAGCTTTCTTT	TRBV30	TRBJ1-1	11	TRBD1
CASRTSTDTQYF	TGTGCCAGCAGGACTAGCACAGATACGCAGTATTTT	TRBV6-5	TRBJ2-3	12	NA
CASSYGEGFGKLFF	TGTGCCAGCAGTTACGGGGAAGGGTTCGGAAAACTGTTTTTT	TRBV27	TRBJ1-4	14	NA
CASREGDQPQHF	TGTGCCAGCAGAGAGGGAGATCAGCCCCAGCATTTT	TRBV27	TRBJ1-5	12	NA
CASSLGVLAGAGDTQYF	TGTGCCAGCAGCTTGGGGGTACTAGCGGGAGCTGGAGATACGCAGTATTTT	TRBV5-4	TRBJ2-3	17	TRBD2
CATSETGTGTGELFF	TGTGCCACCAGTGAAACCGGGACAGGGACCGGGGAGCTGTTTTTT	TRBV24-1	TRBJ2-2	15	TRBD1
CASSLYYEQYF	TGTGCCAGCAGCTTATACTACGAGCAGTACTTC	TRBV5-4	TRBJ2-7	11	NA
CASSLTGVGEQYF	TGTGCCAGCAGCTTAACAGGGGTAGGGGAGCAGTACTTC	TRBV7-9	TRBJ2-7	13	TRBD1
CASSPRQGSAGELFF	TGTGCCAGCAGCCCGCGACAGGGGAGTGCCGGGGAGCTGTTTTTT	TRBV11-2	TRBJ2-2	15	TRBD1
CASSSGQGTAEAFF	TGTGCCAGCAGCTCCGGACAGGGAACAGCTGAAGCTTTCTTT	TRBV7-3	TRBJ1-1	14	TRBD1
CASSLGGQGPSYEQYF	TGTGCCAGCAGTTTAGGGGGACAGGGGCCTTCCTACGAGCAGTACTTC	TRBV27	TRBJ2-7	16	TRBD1
CASGSYNEQFF	TGTGCCAGCGGGAGCTACAATGAGCAGTTCTTC	TRBV11-2	TRBJ2-1	11	NA
CASSQDLGGYNEQFF	TGTGCCAGCAGCCAAGATCTAGGGGGATACAATGAGCAGTTCTTC	TRBV3-1/TRBV3-2	TRBJ2-1	15	NA
CASSASVQAPLHF	TGTGCCAGCAGTGCCTCGGTGCAGGCACCCCTCCACTTT	TRBV6-4	TRBJ1-6	13	NA